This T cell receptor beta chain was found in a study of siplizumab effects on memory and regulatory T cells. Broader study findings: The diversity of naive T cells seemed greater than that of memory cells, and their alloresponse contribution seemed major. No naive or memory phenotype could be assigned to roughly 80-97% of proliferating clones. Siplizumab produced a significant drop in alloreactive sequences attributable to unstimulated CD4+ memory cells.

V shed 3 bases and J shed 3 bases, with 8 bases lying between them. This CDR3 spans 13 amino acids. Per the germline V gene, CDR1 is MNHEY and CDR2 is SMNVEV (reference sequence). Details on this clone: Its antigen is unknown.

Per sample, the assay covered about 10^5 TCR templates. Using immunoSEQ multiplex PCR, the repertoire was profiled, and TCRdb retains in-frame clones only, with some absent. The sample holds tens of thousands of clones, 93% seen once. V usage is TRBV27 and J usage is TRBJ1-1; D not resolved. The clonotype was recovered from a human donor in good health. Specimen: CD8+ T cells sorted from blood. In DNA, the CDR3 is TGTGCCAGCAGTTTTAGCGCGTACACTGAAGCTTTCTTT. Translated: CASSFSAYTEAFF.